Below, one T cell receptor beta chain is given with its context. This record belongs to a study of control samples from healthy donors and cancer patients. The CDR3 runs 14 residues. V dropped 4 bases and J dropped 4 bases, with 14 bases sitting between them. Germline lookup yields CDR1 SGDLS and CDR2 YYNGEE. TCRdb's table, derived via immunoSEQ multiplex PCR, lists solely in-frame clones and lacks some. This table has about 40,000 clones, about 90% appearing once. Sequences were obtained from blood. The chain combines TRBV9 with TRBJ1-2, with D maybe TRBD1 (6 bases). This TCR came from a woman aged 45 to 65 in good health. Written as DNA, the CDR3 is TGTGCCAGCAGCTCAGGGGCCAGAGTCTATGGCTACACCTTC. Translated, it gives CASSSGARVYGYTF.